The present entry profiles one T cell receptor beta chain with its context. The data were taken from a study of blood T cell repertoires in COVID-19. Study at large: PBMCs, B-cell-depleted T cells, or T cells were the source of the cDNA or gDNA that made up the material.

Germline CDR1 and CDR2: MNHEY and SVGAGI. J was trimmed by 2 bases and V by 5 bases; bases with no gene match: 4. This CDR3 contains 15 residues. The method was immunoSEQ multiplex PCR; TCRdb's version includes in-frame clones alone and lacks a portion of them. In the table there are roughly 500,000 clones, nearly 90% of which are singletons. The V gene is TRBV6-5, the J gene TRBJ1-5; 9 bases are shared with TRBD1. Sequenced sample: peripheral blood. The receptor was isolated from a man between 18 and 29 years old with COVID-19, enrolled during active disease. CDR3 loop: CASSRQGGGNQPQHF. DNA of the CDR3: TGTGCCAGCAGTCGACAGGGGGGAGGCAATCAGCCCCAGCATTTT.